This T cell receptor beta chain is from a study of T cell responses to AZD1222 COVID-19 vaccine. This CDR3 comprises 16 residues. V shed 5 bases and J 6 bases; nucleotides not matched to a gene: 11. From germline, CDR1 is LNHDA and CDR2 SQIVND (reference sequence). The data were produced by immunoSEQ multiplex PCR, yet TCRdb's version contains in-frame clones alone and is incomplete. The profile shows around 120,000 clones, roughly 91% of them singletons. Note on this clone: Its specificity is not known.

Study conclusions and caveats: Increased Spike-specific TCR breadth and depth were observed after two AZD1222 doses. Among vaccine-associated CD4 TCRs, coverage spanned spike, with dominance at 160-218 and 743-854.

This sample comprised peripheral blood, obtained on day 0 of MenACWY control vaccination. This sequence joins TRBV19 and TRBJ1-2; 11 nucleotides agree with TRBD1. The receptor comes from an adult in good health. The CDR3 DNA follows: TGTGCCAGTAGTCTGCGAGGACAGGGGGCCAGGGATGGCTACACCTTC. It specifies CASSLRGQGARDGYTF.